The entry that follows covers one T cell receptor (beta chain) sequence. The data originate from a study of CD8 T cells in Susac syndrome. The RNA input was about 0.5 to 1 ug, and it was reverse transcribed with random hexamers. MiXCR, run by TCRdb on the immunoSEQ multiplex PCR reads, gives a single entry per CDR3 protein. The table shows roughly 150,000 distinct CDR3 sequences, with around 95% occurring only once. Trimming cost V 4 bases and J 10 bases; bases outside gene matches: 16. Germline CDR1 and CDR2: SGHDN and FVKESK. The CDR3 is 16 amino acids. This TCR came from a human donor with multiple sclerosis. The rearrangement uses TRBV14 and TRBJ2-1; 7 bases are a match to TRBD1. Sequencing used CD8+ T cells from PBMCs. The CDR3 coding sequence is TGTGCCAGCAGCCCATTGACAGGGAACTCGGTGAGGGAGCAGTTCTTC. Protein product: CASSPLTGNSVREQFF.